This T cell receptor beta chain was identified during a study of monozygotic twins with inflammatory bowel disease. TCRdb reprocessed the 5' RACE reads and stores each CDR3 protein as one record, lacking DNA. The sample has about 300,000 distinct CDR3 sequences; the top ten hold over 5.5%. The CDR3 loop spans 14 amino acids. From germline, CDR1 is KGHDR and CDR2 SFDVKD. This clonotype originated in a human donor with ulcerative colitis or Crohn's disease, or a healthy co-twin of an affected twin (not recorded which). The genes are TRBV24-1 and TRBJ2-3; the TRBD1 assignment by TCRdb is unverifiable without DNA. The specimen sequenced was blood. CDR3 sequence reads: CATSDWDRGDTQYF.